These T cell receptor beta chains were read from a single sample in a study of blood T cell repertoires in COVID-19. Here immunoSEQ multiplex PCR was the method, and the copy in TCRdb shows in-frame clones only, minus some. The sample consists of 150,000 to 200,000 clones, over 70% of them appearing once. Sequencing was carried out using PBMCs or T cells enriched from blood (not recorded which). The receptors were gathered from a man aged 50 to 60 who had recovered from COVID-19. The CDR3 runs from the conserved cysteine through the conserved F or W. D genes are given only for firm matches. Expanded clones get a size class; other rows say once, few or many, or leave the size out.

d_gene,j_gene,v_gene,abundance,CDR3nt,CDR3aa
TRBD2,TRBJ2-3,TRBV19,few,TGTGCCACGCGGACTAGTGGGGCAGATACGCAGTATTTT,CATRTSGADTQYF
-,TRBJ2-7,TRBV6-2/TRBV6-3,-,TGTGCCAGCAGTTATGGACTCCCTGGCGAGCAGTACTTC,CASSYGLPGEQYF
-,TRBJ2-1,TRBV7-3,once,TGTGCCAGCAGTCAGGGGTGGCCAAACAATGAGCAGTTCTTC,CASSQGWPNNEQFF
TRBD2,TRBJ2-1,TRBV18,-,TGTGCCAGCCTGGGACTAGCGGGAGCTGGTGAGCAGTTCTTC,CASLGLAGAGEQFF
TRBD1,TRBJ2-1,TRBV5-1,-,TGCGCCAGCAGGGCGGGACAGGGGGCGGTGGCTAGCGCCGGTCTCTTC,CASRAGQGAVASAGLF
TRBD2,TRBJ2-1,TRBV9,few,TGTGCCAGCAGTGAAAGGGGGACTAGTGGCAATGAGCAGTTCTTC,CASSERGTSGNEQFF
-,TRBJ1-5,TRBV25-1,once,TGTGCCAGCAGTGATAGAGGCAGTCTCGGATCGCCCCAGCATTTT,CASSDRGSLGSPQHF
-,TRBJ2-7,TRBV12-3/TRBV12-4,-,TGTGCCAGCAGCCTCCGCACGGGATACGAGCAGTACTTC,CASSLRTGYEQYF
TRBD1,TRBJ1-2,TRBV7-6,-,TGTGCCAGCAGCAGAATACCCGGGACAGATCTATTAACCTACACCTTC,CASSRIPGTDLLTYTF
TRBD1,TRBJ2-6,TRBV19,once,TGTGCCAGTACATTCACCGGGACAGCGGTCTCTGGGGCCAACGTCCTGACTTTC,CASTFTGTAVSGANVLTF
TRBD1,TRBJ1-2,TRBV5-1,-,TGCGCCAGCAGCCCAACCCTCGGGACAGGGGACTTCTACACCTTC,CASSPTLGTGDFYTF
-,TRBJ2-1,TRBV11-1,-,TGTGCCAGCAGCATCAGCGGATCCTACAATGAGCAGTTCTTC,CASSISGSYNEQFF
TRBD1,TRBJ1-5,TRBV7-9,-,TGTGCCAGCAGCTTTTCCGGGACAGGGGGGACCGTACAGCCCCAGCATTTT,CASSFSGTGGTVQPQHF
-,TRBJ2-1,TRBV3-1/TRBV3-2,-,TGTGCCAGCAGCCTGACTGGGCAGGGGATAGGTGTAGAGCAGTTCTTC,CASSLTGQGIGVEQFF
-,TRBJ2-1,TRBV7-9,-,TGTGCCAGCAGCCTACAGGGGTCGCGGGATGTGGAGCAGTTCTTC,CASSLQGSRDVEQFF
-,TRBJ2-2,TRBV5-1,few,TGCGCCAGCAGCTTGGCCTTGGGGCTCGGGGAGCTGTTTTTT,CASSLALGLGELFF
TRBD1,TRBJ1-6,TRBV5-1,-,TGCGCCAGCAGTCTCGGACAGGTCACGTCACCCCTCCACTTT,CASSLGQVTSPLHF